Below, one T cell receptor beta chain is given with its context. The data are from a study of blood T cell repertoires in COVID-19. Study summary: There were acute and convalescent COVID-19 samples, and they came from the United States, Italy and Spain. T cells, B-cell-depleted T cells, or PBMCs supplied cDNA or gDNA.

Under the authors' procedure: Cell counts per sample came from amplifying reference gene primers. TCRdb's copy holds only in-frame clones and misses some; the assay was immunoSEQ multiplex PCR. That table furnishes V, J and clone size, whereas the DNA furnished D and trimming. The sample has roughly 60,000 clones, approximately 88% seen once. There are 15 residues in the CDR3. V was clipped by 0 bases and J by 4 bases; unmatched bases: 5. Germline V gives CDR1 SGDLS, CDR2 YYNGEE. Sequencing was performed on peripheral blood. The chain carries TRBV9 and TRBJ2-7; 9 nucleotides agree with TRBD2. The receptor was isolated from a human donor in a cohort sampled during active COVID-19. The CDR3 sequence: CASSVGGSGRYEQYF. The CDR3 nucleotides are TGTGCCAGCAGCGTAGGGGGTAGCGGGAGATACGAGCAGTACTTC.